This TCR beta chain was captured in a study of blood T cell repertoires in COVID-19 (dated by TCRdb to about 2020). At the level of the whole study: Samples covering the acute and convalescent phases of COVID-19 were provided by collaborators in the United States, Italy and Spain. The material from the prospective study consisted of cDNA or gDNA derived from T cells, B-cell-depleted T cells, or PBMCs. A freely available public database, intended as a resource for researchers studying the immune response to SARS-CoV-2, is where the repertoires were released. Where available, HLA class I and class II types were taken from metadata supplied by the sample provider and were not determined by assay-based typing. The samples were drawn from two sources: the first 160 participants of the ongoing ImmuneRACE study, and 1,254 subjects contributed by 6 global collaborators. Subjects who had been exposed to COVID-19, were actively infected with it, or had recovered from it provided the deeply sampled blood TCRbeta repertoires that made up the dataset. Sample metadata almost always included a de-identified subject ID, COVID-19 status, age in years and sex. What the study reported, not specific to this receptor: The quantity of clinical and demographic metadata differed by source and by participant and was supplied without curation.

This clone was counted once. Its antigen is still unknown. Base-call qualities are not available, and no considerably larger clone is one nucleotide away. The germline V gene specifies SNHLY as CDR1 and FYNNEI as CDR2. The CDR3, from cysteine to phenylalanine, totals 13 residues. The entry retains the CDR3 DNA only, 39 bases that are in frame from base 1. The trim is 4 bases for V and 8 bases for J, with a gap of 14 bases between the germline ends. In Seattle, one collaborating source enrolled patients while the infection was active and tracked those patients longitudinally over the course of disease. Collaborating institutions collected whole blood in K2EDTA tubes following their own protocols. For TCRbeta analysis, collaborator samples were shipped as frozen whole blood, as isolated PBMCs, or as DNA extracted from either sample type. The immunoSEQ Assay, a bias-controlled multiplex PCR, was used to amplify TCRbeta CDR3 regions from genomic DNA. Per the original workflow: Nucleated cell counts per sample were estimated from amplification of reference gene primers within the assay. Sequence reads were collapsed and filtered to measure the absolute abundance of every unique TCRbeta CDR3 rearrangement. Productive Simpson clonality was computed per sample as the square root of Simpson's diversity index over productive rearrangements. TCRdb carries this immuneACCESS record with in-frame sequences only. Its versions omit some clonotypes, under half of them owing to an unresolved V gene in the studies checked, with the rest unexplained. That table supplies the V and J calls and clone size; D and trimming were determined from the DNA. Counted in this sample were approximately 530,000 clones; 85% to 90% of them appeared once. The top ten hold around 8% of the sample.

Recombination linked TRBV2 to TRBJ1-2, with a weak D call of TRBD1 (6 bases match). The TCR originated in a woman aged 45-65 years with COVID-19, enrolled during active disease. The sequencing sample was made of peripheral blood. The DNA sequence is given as TGTGCCAGCAGTGGATGGGGTCAGGGGGGCTACACCTTC. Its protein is CASSGWGQGGYTF.